A selection of T cell receptor beta chains follows, all from one sample in a study of a mutant IDH1 vaccine in newly diagnosed glioma. The repertoire was sequenced with immunoSEQ multiplex PCR; TCRdb's copy has only in-frame clones and lacks some. The sample has about 54,000 clones, 75% to 85% seen once. For these TCRs, the target antigens are not known. The sequencing used PBMCs, collected from a glioma patient whose treatment included an IDH1 peptide vaccine. These receptors all stem from a man aged 25-45 years with glioma. CDR3s include the opening cysteine and the closing phenylalanine or tryptophan. The D gene is left open where the match is weak. Clone size, where shown, is once, few, many, or a class for clones that have expanded.

V gene: TRBV18; J gene: TRBJ1-6; D gene: TRBD1; clone size: .; CDR3 protein: CASSPGDRVQPLHF; CDR3 DNA: TGTGCCAGCTCACCAGGGGACAGGGTTCAACCCCTCCACTTT
V gene: TRBV10-3; J gene: TRBJ1-2; D gene: .; clone size: .; CDR3 protein: CAISKDSNYGYTF; CDR3 DNA: TGTGCCATCAGTAAGGACAGTAACTATGGCTACACCTTC
V gene: TRBV25-1; J gene: TRBJ2-3; D gene: .; clone size: .; CDR3 protein: CASSDQSDTQYF; CDR3 DNA: TGTGCCAGCAGTGATCAATCAGATACGCAGTATTTT
V gene: TRBV6-4; J gene: TRBJ2-3; D gene: TRBD1; clone size: .; CDR3 protein: CASSPGTGVDTQYF; CDR3 DNA: TGTGCCAGCAGTCCCGGGACAGGGGTAGATACGCAGTATTTT
V gene: TRBV2; J gene: TRBJ2-1; D gene: .; clone size: few; CDR3 protein: CASRSPRAGAGYNEQFF; CDR3 DNA: TGTGCCAGCAGAAGCCCTCGGGCGGGGGCGGGCTACAATGAGCAGTTCTTC
V gene: TRBV10-1; J gene: TRBJ1-1; D gene: .; clone size: few; CDR3 protein: CASSPGPASEAFF; CDR3 DNA: TGCGCCAGCAGTCCTGGACCGGCATCAGAAGCTTTCTTT
V gene: TRBV9; J gene: TRBJ2-2; D gene: .; clone size: .; CDR3 protein: CASSVVPGNTGELFF; CDR3 DNA: TGTGCCAGCAGCGTAGTACCGGGAAACACCGGGGAGCTGTTTTTT
V gene: TRBV19; J gene: TRBJ1-5; D gene: .; clone size: .; CDR3 protein: CASSIQGGLYSNQPQHF; CDR3 DNA: TGTGCCAGTAGTATACAAGGGGGACTTTATAGCAATCAGCCCCAGCATTTT
V gene: TRBV6-1; J gene: TRBJ2-3; D gene: TRBD2; clone size: .; CDR3 protein: CASTGGLTDTQYF; CDR3 DNA: TGTGCCAGCACGGGGGGTCTCACAGATACGCAGTATTTT
V gene: TRBV6-1; J gene: TRBJ1-4; D gene: .; clone size: .; CDR3 protein: CASSPGRGGEKLFF; CDR3 DNA: TGTGCCAGCAGTCCCGGGAGGGGAGGTGAAAAACTGTTTTTT
V gene: TRBV4-1; J gene: TRBJ1-5; D gene: .; clone size: few; CDR3 protein: CASSQGGLGGVGQPQHF; CDR3 DNA: TGCGCCAGCAGCCAAGGAGGTTTGGGGGGCGTAGGTCAGCCCCAGCATTTT
V gene: TRBV14; J gene: TRBJ2-7; D gene: TRBD1; clone size: .; CDR3 protein: CASSPSLGTASYEQYF; CDR3 DNA: TGTGCCAGCAGCCCCTCCCTGGGGACAGCCTCCTACGAGCAGTACTTC
V gene: TRBV5-1; J gene: TRBJ1-1; D gene: TRBD1; clone size: few; CDR3 protein: CASSANIGGAEAFF; CDR3 DNA: TGCGCCAGCAGCGCTAATATAGGGGGCGCCGAAGCTTTCTTT
V gene: TRBV6-1; J gene: TRBJ2-5; D gene: .; clone size: .; CDR3 protein: CASSGSWETQYF; CDR3 DNA: TGTGCCAGCAGCGGGTCTTGGGAGACCCAGTACTTC
V gene: TRBV29-1; J gene: TRBJ1-1; D gene: .; clone size: .; CDR3 protein: CSAEPGVFTEAFF; CDR3 DNA: TGCAGCGCAGAGCCGGGGGTGTTCACTGAAGCTTTCTTT
V gene: TRBV18; J gene: TRBJ1-4; D gene: .; clone size: few; CDR3 protein: CASSLQSNEKLFF; CDR3 DNA: TGTGCCAGCTCCCTCCAGAGTAATGAAAAACTGTTTTTT
V gene: TRBV28; J gene: TRBJ1-3; D gene: .; clone size: .; CDR3 protein: CASSPDRSSGNTIYF; CDR3 DNA: TGTGCCAGCAGTCCAGACAGGAGCTCTGGAAACACCATATATTTT